The next 28 T cell receptor beta chains were all read from a single sample in a study of T cells in Graves' hyperthyroidism and ophthalmopathy. The source material, RNA transcripts, was used to amplify TCR beta CDR3 regions. First-round RT-PCR of the TCR CDR3 relied on the HTBI primer set. Via MiXCR, TCRdb re-called the multiplex PCR reads, giving one row per CDR3 protein. The top ten hold about 29% of the sample, which has a few hundred thousand distinct CDR3 sequences, about 16% seen once. The material sequenced was blood. Receptors originate from a woman under 40 with Graves' ophthalmopathy.

The table lists this clonotype with a few counts. J is TRBJ2-2 and V is TRBV5-6; 8 bases line up with TRBD1. The CDR3 is made up of 17 amino acids. Germline-derived CDR1 and CDR2 are SGHDT and YYEEEE. J was trimmed by 6 bases and V by 3 bases; bases with no gene match: 13. This CDR3 reads CASSSTRRTGMPGELFF. The CDR3 DNA sequence: TGTGCCAGCAGCTCCACGAGGAGGACAGGGATGCCCGGGGAGCTGTTTTTT.

This chain connects TRBV19 to TRBJ2-7, with D possibly TRBD2 on 5 matching bases. The germline V and J ends were trimmed by 1 base and 7 bases, with 17 bases remaining between them. The CDR3 consists of 15 residues. Germline CDR1 reads LNHDA; CDR2 reads SQIVND (reference sequence). In DNA, the CDR3 is TGTGCCAGTAGTATAGGAGGGTTAACTGCTGGGGAGCAGTACTTC. Amino acid sequence: CASSIGGLTAGEQYF.

This clonotype was seen many times. This chain's CDR3 is CASSSFTTGRIYEQYF. The CDR3 coding sequence is TGTGCCAGCAGTTCTTTTACGACAGGACGGATCTACGAGCAGTACTTC. J is TRBJ2-7 and V is TRBV28, with D possibly matching TRBD1 (6 bases). The germline gives CDR1 MDHEN, CDR2 SYDVKM. V lost 4 bases, J lost 3 bases, and 19 bases lay in between. This CDR3 has 16 residues.

This clonotype showed up many times. The chain recombines TRBV3-1 with TRBJ2-7; D is possibly TRBD1 (6 bases). V lost 3 bases, J lost 3 bases, and 9 bases lay in between. The germline V gene encodes CDR1 LGHDT and CDR2 YNNKEL (reference sequence). The CDR3 covers 13 residues. This chain's CDR3 is CASSQGTNYEQYF. CDR3 sequence (DNA): TGTGCCAGCAGCCAGGGGACAAACTACGAGCAGTACTTC.

The V gene is TRBV9, the J gene TRBJ2-7; 7 positions agree with TRBD2. Germline-derived CDR1 and CDR2 are SGDLS and YYNGEE. The CDR3 consists of 15 residues. The V and J ends lost 4 bases and 5 bases, in that order; junction bases with no gene match: 12. The CDR3, as DNA: TGTGCCAGCAGCCCAGGGAGGGTGGGGAAGAACGAGCAGTACTTC. This codes for CASSPGRVGKNEQYF.

This clonotype has ten or more counts. The chain has TRBV6-2 or TRBV6-3 and TRBJ2-7, with D possibly TRBD1 on 6 matching bases. Germline assignment: CDR1 MNHEY and CDR2 SVGEGT. V lost 0 bases and J 6 bases, leaving 15 bases between the germline ends. There are 15 residues in the CDR3. CDR3 protein: CASSYSPGQVSEQYF. Here the CDR3 DNA reads TGTGCCAGCAGTTACTCCCCGGGACAAGTCTCCGAGCAGTACTTC.

This clonotype was picked up many times. The chain recombines TRBV2 with TRBJ2-1; TRBD2 aligns across 8 bases. V shed 2 bases, J shed 5 bases, and the junction held 5 bases outside the gene matches. The V gene's germline CDR1 is SNHLY and CDR2 FYNNEI. This CDR3 contains 15 residues. The CDR3 here is CASSEFERENNEQFF. As DNA, the CDR3 is TGTGCCAGCAGTGAATTTGAGCGGGAGAACAATGAGCAGTTCTTC. Together with reference TRBV2 and TRBJ2-1, the CDR3 gives the full variable domain: EPEVTQTPSHQVTQMGQEVILRCVPISNHLYFYWYRQILGQKVEFLVSFYNNEISEKSEIFDDQFSVERPDGSNFTLKIRSTKLEDSAMYFCASSEFERENNEQFFGPGTRLTVL.

This clonotype was seen ten or more times. The rearrangement uses TRBV18 and TRBJ2-7, with D possibly TRBD2 on 5 matching bases. Trimming took off 3 bases at V and 1 base at J, with 13 bases between the two ends. This CDR3 spans 15 amino acids. Germline V gene sequence: CDR1 KGHSH, CDR2 LQKENI. The CDR3 DNA sequence: TGTGCCAGCTCACCCGAGCAGCGGCCGTCCTACGAGCAGTACTTC. It encodes CASSPEQRPSYEQYF. The whole variable domain, remainder taken from reference TRBV18 and TRBJ2-7, is NAGVMQNPRHLVRRRGQEARLRCSPMKGHSHVYWYRQLPEEGLKFMVYLQKENIIDESGMPKERFSAEFPKEGPSILRIQQVVRGDSAAYFCASSPEQRPSYEQYFGPGTRLTVT.

There are many counts of this clonotype. This chain links TRBV20-1 with TRBJ2-7, with D possibly matching TRBD1 (6 bases). Germline V CDR1 and CDR2: DFQATT, SNEGSKA (reference sequence). The CDR3 is 14 amino acids. The V end was cut by 3 bases, the J end by 3 bases, with 15 bases between. The CDR3 coding sequence is TGCAGTGCTAGCCAACTAGTACAGGGCTACGAGCAGTACTTC. Residues: CSASQLVQGYEQYF.

The sample holds a few counts of this clonotype. The V and J genes are TRBV27 and TRBJ2-1; D is ambiguous. The CDR3 runs to 14 residues. Germline CDR1 is MNHEY and CDR2 is SMNVEV (reference sequence). V was trimmed by 1 base and J by 5 bases, leaving 9 bases between them. The CDR3 DNA reads TGTGCCAGCAGTTTATTGACTGAAGACAATGAGCAGTTCTTC. Encoded protein: CASSLLTEDNEQFF.

This chain uses TRBV20-1 with TRBJ1-3; no clear D. The CDR3 runs 15 residues. The germline CDR1 and CDR2 sequences are DFQATT and SNEGSKA (reference sequence). V was clipped by 1 base and J by 4 bases, with 14 bases between them. The CDR3 coding sequence is TGCAGTGCTAGAGCCGACTTTCTTGAAGGAAACACCATATATTTT. Translated: CSARADFLEGNTIYF.

Here the CDR3 DNA reads TGTGCCAGCAGTTCGCGTTGGGGGGCTGGAAACACCATATATTTT. This codes for CASSSRWGAGNTIYF. The chain couples TRBV27 to TRBJ1-3; D perhaps matches TRBD1 (5 bases). The V end was cut by 4 bases, the J end by 2 bases, with 12 bases between. This CDR3 contains 15 residues. Germline-derived CDR1 and CDR2 are MNHEY and SMNVEV (reference sequence).

This clonotype was observed many times. The chain has TRBV29-1 and TRBJ2-7; D might be TRBD1 (6 bases). Germline V gives CDR1 SQVTM, CDR2 ANQGSEA. CDR3 length: 12 residues. Trimming took 3 bases from V and 4 from J, leaving 10 bases between them. Here the CDR3 DNA reads TGCAGCGTTGACTCGGACAGTTACGAGCAGTACTTC. Amino acids: CSVDSDSYEQYF.

V is TRBV6-6 and J is TRBJ1-6; D not certain. V was cut by 0 bases and J by 5 bases, with 5 bases left in between. The CDR3 extends over 14 amino acids. CDR1 is MNHNY and CDR2 is SVGAGI in the germline V gene (reference sequence). CDR3 DNA: TGTGCCAGCAGTTACTCTCCGCATAATTCACCCCTCCACTTT. It yields the protein CASSYSPHNSPLHF.

This clonotype was counted only a few times. This chain links TRBV20-1 with TRBJ1-1, with D tentatively TRBD1 (6 bases). The CDR3 totals 13 residues. The V end lost 3 bases, the J end lost 0 bases, and 8 bases lay between the germline ends. The germline CDR1 and CDR2 sequences are DFQATT and SNEGSKA (reference sequence). CDR3 amino acids: CSARDRLNTEAFF. CDR3 nucleotides: TGCAGTGCTAGGGACAGACTGAACACTGAAGCTTTCTTT.

This clonotype was recorded at least ten times. The chain employs TRBV2 and TRBJ1-1, with D hard to call. Trimming left V 6 bases short and J 5 bases short, with 10 bases between. There are 12 residues in the CDR3. The germline gives CDR1 SNHLY, CDR2 FYNNEI. The CDR3 protein is CASRAWETEAFF. In nucleotides, the CDR3 is TGTGCCAGCAGAGCTTGGGAAACTGAAGCTTTCTTT.

Comment on this clonotype: A read error may produce the germline difference seen at one junction end. The V call is TRBV6-1, the J call TRBJ1-5; D gene unclear. Germline CDR1 MNHNS, CDR2 SASEGT. The CDR3 loop spans 14 amino acids. CDR3 loop: CASNEGRRSQPQHF. The CDR3 region has the DNA TGTGCCAGCAATGAAGGCCGGAGGAGTCAGCCCCAGCATTTT.

CDR3 protein: CASSYLVAGVNEQFF. The CDR3 region has the DNA TGTGCCAGCAGTTACTTGGTAGCGGGAGTCAATGAGCAGTTCTTC. The chain recombines TRBV6-2 or TRBV6-3 with TRBJ2-1, with TRBD2 identical over 9 bases. Germline-derived CDR1 and CDR2 are MNHEY and SVGEGT. V shed 1 base and J 6 bases; nucleotides not matched to a gene: 4. There are 15 residues in the CDR3.

This clonotype was detected ten times or more. The gene calls are TRBV7-7 and TRBJ2-3; D remains ambiguous. CDR1 and CDR2 from the germline V gene are SSHAT and FNYEAQ (reference sequence). CDR3 length equals 13 residues. Between the trimmed V and J ends, which lost 0 bases and 5 bases, there was a span of 6 bases. The CDR3 DNA reads as TGTGCCAGCAGCTTAGCTGAAGGAGATACGCAGTATTTT. It translates to CASSLAEGDTQYF.

The chain joins TRBV5-6 to TRBJ2-7, with D perhaps given as TRBD1 or TRBD2 (5 bases each). This CDR3 is built from 13 residues. The germline gives CDR1 SGHDT, CDR2 YYEEEE. The V end was cut by 6 bases, the J end by 2 bases, with 12 bases between. As DNA, the CDR3 is TGTGCCAGCACCGGGGCTGGGACCTACGAGCAGTACTTC. This gives the protein CASTGAGTYEQYF.

This clonotype has a handful of counts. V usage is TRBV7-2 and J usage is TRBJ2-3; TRBD2 matches at 8 bases. Trimming cost V 5 bases and J 5 bases; bases outside gene matches: 12. This CDR3 has 16 residues. In germline, CDR1 is SGHTA, CDR2 FQGNSA. For the CDR3, the DNA is TGTGCCAGCAGCCCAAGGAGCGGGAGAGCGGGAGATACGCAGTATTTT. This sequence encodes CASSPRSGRAGDTQYF. The complete variable domain, with remaining parts taken from reference TRBV7-2 and TRBJ2-3, reads GAGVSQSPSNKVTEKGKDVELRCDPISGHTALYWYRQSLGQGLEFLIYFQGNSAPDKSGLPSDRFSAERTGGSVSTLTIQRTQQEDSAVYLCASSPRSGRAGDTQYFGPGTRLTVL.

This clonotype was detected many times. The chain has TRBV12-3 or TRBV12-4 and TRBJ2-3; maybe TRBD2 (6 bases). V lost 7 bases to trimming and J lost 3 bases, with 11 bases between them. CDR3 length: 13 amino acids. This CDR3 is CASILAQTDTQYF. The CDR3 region has the DNA TGTGCCAGCATACTAGCCCAGACAGATACGCAGTATTTT.

This clonotype has just a few counts. The chain is built from TRBV19 and TRBJ2-2; 8 bases line up with TRBD2. Per the germline V gene, CDR1 is LNHDA and CDR2 is SQIVND (reference sequence). Germline trimming cut 4 bases from V and 0 bases from J; bases unmatched to any gene: 4. The CDR3 length is 16 residues. CDR3 in amino acids: CASSRVSGANTGELFF. In nucleotides, the CDR3 is TGTGCCAGTAGTAGGGTTAGCGGGGCGAACACCGGGGAGCTGTTTTTT. The whole variable domain, filled in from reference TRBV19 and TRBJ2-2, reads DGGITQSPKYLFRKEGQNVTLSCEQNLNHDAMYWYRQDPGQGLRLIYYSQIVNDFQKGDIAEGYSVSREKKESFPLTVTSAQKNPTAFYLCASSRVSGANTGELFFGEGSRLTVL.

This chain joins TRBV10-3 and TRBJ1-2; unclear D gene. Trimming took 7 bases from V and 3 from J, leaving 12 bases between them. In germline, CDR1 is ENHRY, CDR2 SYGVKD. The CDR3 is 13 amino acids. The CDR3 DNA follows: TGTGCCATCACCGGGGTCCCACACTATGGCTACACCTTC. It specifies CAITGVPHYGYTF.

This clonotype was recorded many times. The CDR3 here is CASSWRSGEQFF. The CDR3 coding sequence is TGTGCCAGCAGTTGGAGAAGCGGTGAGCAGTTCTTC. The V call is TRBV12-3 or TRBV12-4, the J call TRBJ2-1; D may be TRBD2 (5 bases). The CDR3 contains 12 residues. Trimming stripped 4 bases from V and 9 bases from J, with 10 bases between.

Ten or more counts support this clonotype. V usage is TRBV7-2 and J usage is TRBJ2-2; D gene unclear. The germline CDR1 and CDR2 sequences are SGHTA and FQGNSA. CDR3 length: 14 residues. With 5 bases removed from V and 7 bases from J, the gap between germline ends came to 14 bases. Here the CDR3 reads CASSRIRKGGELFF. In DNA form, the CDR3 reads TGTGCCAGCAGCCGGATCAGGAAGGGCGGGGAGCTGTTTTTT.

This clonotype was seen ten or more times. The chain combines TRBV7-8 with TRBJ1-4, with TRBD1 as a possible D gene (5 bases). CDR3 size: 13 residues. Germline values: CDR1 SGHVS, CDR2 FQNEAQ. Trimming left V 5 bases short and J 8 bases short, with 12 bases between. The CDR3 DNA reads as TGTGCCAGCAGCCGGCAGGGCCGAGAAAAACTGTTTTTT. It specifies CASSRQGREKLFF.

This clonotype showed up just a few times. This chain joins TRBV20-1 and TRBJ2-4; 11 nucleotides align to TRBD1. The germline CDR1 and CDR2 sequences are DFQATT and SNEGSKA (reference sequence). V lost 1 base and J lost 11; bases outside the gene matches: 10. CDR3 length: 15 residues. This CDR3 reads CSARVPAGTGGFQYF. CDR3 nucleotide sequence: TGCAGTGCTAGAGTCCCGGCGGGGACAGGGGGTTTTCAGTACTTC.